This TCR beta chain emerged from a study of T-cell memory formation after mild COVID-19. Study summary: Clusters of TCRs were largely donor specific.

The CDR3 loop spans 14 amino acids. The V gene's germline CDR1 is MNHEY and CDR2 SVGEGT. Trimming pared 4 bases from V and 2 bases from J, leaving 10 bases between. TCRdb re-analysed the 5' RACE reads in MiXCR, keeping a single row per CDR3 protein. The profile shows around 200,000 distinct CDR3 sequences, about 10% of them singletons. The chain links TRBV6-2 or TRBV6-3 to TRBJ2-3; possibly TRBD1 or TRBD2 for D (5 bases each). Sequenced sample: PBMCs or a T cell subset sorted from them (not recorded which). The receptor's source is a man aged 18 to 29 who had mild COVID-19 (a few samples of this study predate the infection). Cell type and time point are not known. CDR3 DNA sequence: TGTGCCAGCAGTTGGGGCGGGCCCACAGATACGCAGTATTTT. It is translated as CASSWGGPTDTQYF.